One and the same sample provided the 21 T cell receptor beta chains below, sequenced in a study of T-cell reconstitution after alpha-beta-depleted transplantation in children. The library targeted TCRbeta and was prepared with unique molecular identifiers. MiXCR, applied by TCRdb to the PCR reads, yields one record per CDR3 protein. The table lists about 540,000 distinct CDR3 sequences, roughly 30% of them singletons, with around 36% in the top ten. Material: PBMCs, obtained before TCRalphabeta/CD19-depleted stem cell transplant. The source is a boy younger than two with Wiskott-Aldrich syndrome, due to receive a stem cell transplant.

CDR3 protein: CASSLGGLAGVSYEQYF. Written as DNA, the CDR3 is TGCGCCAGCAGCTTGGGGGGACTAGCGGGAGTTTCCTACGAGCAGTACTTC. The V gene is TRBV5-1, the J gene TRBJ2-7, with 14 bases matching TRBD2. The CDR3 consists of 17 residues. In germline, CDR1 is SGHRS, CDR2 YFSETQ. J lost 1 base, V lost 0 bases, and 3 bases had no gene match.

Only a few counts were recorded for this clonotype. V gene TRBV29-1 combines with J gene TRBJ2-1; D not certain. V lost 6 bases and J 4 bases, leaving 16 bases between the germline ends. This CDR3 comprises 14 residues. CDR1 and CDR2 (germline): SQVTM, ANQGSEA. This CDR3 is CSVAPRSSYNEQFF. The CDR3 nucleotides are TGCAGCGTGGCGCCTAGGTCTTCTTACAATGAGCAGTTCTTC.

This clonotype has just a few counts. The chain links TRBV7-8 to TRBJ2-5; D is uncertain. Trimming removed 5 bases at V and 1 base at J, with 20 bases between. The CDR3 runs 17 residues. The germline V gene has CDR1 SGHVS and CDR2 FQNEAQ. CDR3 nucleotides: TGTGCCAGCAGCCCGTACGTGATGGAGCGCCTCCAAGAGACCCAGTACTTC. Amino acid sequence: CASSPYVMERLQETQYF.

This clonotype was seen a few times. The gene calls are TRBV10-3 and TRBJ2-5; the D is unclear. Looked up from germline, CDR1 is ENHRY and CDR2 is SYGVKD. The CDR3 covers 15 residues. V was shortened by 0 bases and J by 1 base, with 9 bases between the two germline ends. CDR3 nucleotides: TGTGCCATCAGTGAGTCGCCCGGATTCCAAGAGACCCAGTACTTC. Translation gives CAISESPGFQETQYF.

V gene TRBV15 combines with J gene TRBJ1-2; a weak D match, TRBD1 (6 bases). Trimming pared 7 bases from V and 6 bases from J, leaving 21 bases between. CDR1 is LNHNV, CDR2 YYDKDF, per germline (reference sequence). The CDR3 covers 15 residues. The CDR3 reads CATTPIQGPINGYTF. CDR3 nucleotide sequence: TGTGCCACCACTCCAATCCAGGGGCCTATCAATGGCTACACCTTC.

At least ten counts were recorded for this clonotype. The rearrangement joins TRBV14 to TRBJ2-1, with 9 nucleotides matching TRBD1. Per germline, CDR1 SGHDN and CDR2 FVKESK. The CDR3 is made up of 14 amino acids. With 4 bases clipped from V and 4 bases from J, the junction kept 2 bases outside the gene matches. The CDR3 sequence is CASSRDRGYNEQFF. CDR3 DNA sequence: TGTGCCAGCAGCCGCGACAGGGGGTACAATGAGCAGTTCTTC.

This clonotype was seen once. The rearrangement uses TRBV28 and TRBJ2-2, with TRBD2 identical over 14 bases. CDR3 size: 17 residues. Germline lookup yields CDR1 MDHEN and CDR2 SYDVKM. The junction had 7 bases not matched to a gene; V was cut back by 6 bases and J by 4 bases. CDR3 loop: CASSRLAGGIFTGELFF. CDR3 DNA sequence: TGTGCCAGCAGCCGACTAGCGGGAGGGATTTTCACCGGGGAGCTGTTTTTT.

This clonotype has more than one count but fewer than ten. The genes are TRBV11-2 and TRBJ2-2; 11 positions match TRBD2. Germline values: CDR1 SGHAT, CDR2 FQNNGV. Germline trimming cut 5 bases from V and 6 bases from J; bases unmatched to any gene: 5. The CDR3 has 15 amino acids. The chain's CDR3 is CASSPLAGASGELFF. The CDR3, as DNA: TGTGCCAGCAGCCCACTAGCGGGAGCATCCGGGGAGCTGTTTTTT.

The rearrangement links TRBV19 to TRBJ2-1; a weak D match, TRBD1 (5 bases). V was shortened by 2 bases and J by 3 bases, with 11 bases between the two germline ends. The CDR3 loop spans 15 amino acids. Germline CDR1 and CDR2: LNHDA and SQIVND (reference sequence). The CDR3 nucleotides are TGTGCCAGTAGTATACTCCAGGACAACTACAATGAGCAGTTCTTC. Protein: CASSILQDNYNEQFF.

There are a few counts of this clonotype. The V gene is TRBV12-3 or TRBV12-4, the J gene TRBJ2-1; D not certain. V was pared by 7 bases and J by 7 bases, with 17 bases between. The CDR3 totals 14 residues. CDR3 region: CASTPKVLGNEQFF. The CDR3 DNA is TGTGCCAGCACCCCAAAGGTGTTAGGGAATGAGCAGTTCTTC.

This chain links TRBV12-3 or TRBV12-4 with TRBJ1-6; D is ambiguous. This CDR3 is 14 amino acids long. V dropped 3 bases and J dropped 9 bases, with 12 bases sitting between them. CDR3 protein: CASSLVEDGSPLHF. The DNA of the CDR3 is TGTGCCAGCAGTTTGGTGGAGGACGGTTCACCCCTCCACTTT.

CDR3 in amino acids: CASSLAGTDPYEQYF. CDR3 DNA: TGTGCCAGCAGCTTGGCCGGGACAGATCCTTACGAGCAGTACTTC. The chain carries TRBV5-5 and TRBJ2-7; TRBD1 matches at 7 bases. The J segment lost 4 bases and the V segment lost 0 bases, leaving 7 bases of the junction unmatched. The germline gives CDR1 SGHKS, CDR2 YYEKEE (reference sequence). This CDR3 is 15 amino acids long. Filled out from reference TRBV5-5 and TRBJ2-7, the complete variable domain reads DAGVTQSPTHLIKTRGQQVTLRCSPISGHKSVSWYQQVLGQGPQFIFQYYEKEERGRGNFPDRFSARQFPNYSSELNVNALLLGDSALYLCASSLAGTDPYEQYFGPGTRLTVT.

This chain links TRBV15 with TRBJ1-3; 8 bases agree with TRBD1. The CDR3 is made up of 14 amino acids. V was clipped by 5 bases and J by 4 bases; unmatched bases: 4. CDR1 and CDR2 (germline): LNHNV, YYDKDF (reference sequence). CDR3 sequence reads: CATSPGGRGNTIYF. CDR3 DNA sequence: TGTGCCACCAGCCCAGGGGGCCGAGGAAACACCATATATTTT.

The rearrangement links TRBV20-1 to TRBJ2-5, with TRBD2 identical over 8 bases. V lost 7 bases and J lost 2; bases outside the gene matches: 6. In germline, CDR1 is DFQATT, CDR2 SNEGSKA (reference sequence). The CDR3 runs to 13 residues. CDR3 protein: CSVLGLGQETQYF. CDR3 DNA sequence: TGCAGTGTTTTGGGACTAGGGCAAGAGACCCAGTACTTC.

In its sample, this clonotype was seen a few times. CDR3 in DNA: TGTGCCAGCAGCAAAGTGGGCAGTAGCAATCAGCCCCAGCATTTT. This gives the protein CASSKVGSSNQPQHF. The chain is built from TRBV21-1 and TRBJ1-5. TRBV21-1 is termed a pseudogene. This CDR3 is built from 15 residues.

The chain carries TRBV5-1 and TRBJ1-1; no clear D gene. CDR3 length: 14 residues. Between the trimmed V and J ends, which lost 4 bases and 11 bases, there was a span of 21 bases. From germline, CDR1 is SGHRS and CDR2 YFSETQ. This CDR3 reads CASSIGRDRTGAFF. CDR3 sequence (DNA): TGCGCCAGCAGCATCGGACGGGATCGAACTGGGGCTTTCTTT.

V and J are TRBV5-1 and TRBJ2-2, with D possibly being TRBD2 (6 bases). The germline V gene has CDR1 SGHRS and CDR2 YFSETQ. V was shortened by 3 bases and J by 0 bases, with 12 bases between the two germline ends. This CDR3 is built from 16 residues. This chain's CDR3 is CASSSAGPTNTGELFF. CDR3 nucleotide sequence: TGCGCCAGCAGCTCGGCGGGACCGACGAACACCGGGGAGCTGTTTTTT.

This clonotype showed up just a few times. The CDR3 spells CAISESAGVVGETQYF. In DNA form, the CDR3 reads TGTGCCATCAGTGAGTCGGCGGGAGTCGTGGGAGAGACCCAGTACTTC. The gene calls are TRBV10-3 and TRBJ2-5, with TRBD2 matching 7 bases. V lost 0 bases and J lost 4; bases outside the gene matches: 8. Per germline, CDR1 ENHRY and CDR2 SYGVKD. CDR3 length: 16 amino acids.

DNA for the CDR3: TGCGCCAGCAGCCCGACAGACACAGTTAGCAATCAGCCCCAGCATTTT. Amino acid sequence: CASSPTDTVSNQPQHF. V and J are TRBV4-1 and TRBJ1-5; tentatively, D is TRBD1 (5 bases). The CDR3 has 16 amino acids. Between the trimmed V and J ends, which lost 4 bases and 0 bases, there was a span of 13 bases. Germline V gene lookup returns CDR1 MGHRA and CDR2 YSYEKL.

V is TRBV5-1 and J is TRBJ2-1, with a tentative D call TRBD2 (5 bases). Trimming took 0 bases from V and 8 from J, leaving 15 bases between them. Germline CDR1 reads SGHRS; CDR2 reads YFSETQ. The CDR3 is 15 amino acids. The CDR3 sequence: CASSLEWSSLDEQFF. CDR3 nucleotide sequence: TGCGCCAGCAGCTTGGAATGGTCTAGCCTGGATGAGCAGTTCTTC.

This clonotype occurred a few times. V and J are TRBV6-5 and TRBJ2-1, with 11 positions matching TRBD1. This CDR3 has 17 amino acids. V lost 1 base to trimming and J lost 7 bases; unmatched junction nucleotides: 9. In germline, CDR1 is MNHEY, CDR2 SVGAGI. The CDR3 spells CASSYFAGQGAGNEQFF. The CDR3 bases are TGTGCCAGCAGTTACTTCGCCGGACAGGGGGCGGGAAATGAGCAGTTCTTC.